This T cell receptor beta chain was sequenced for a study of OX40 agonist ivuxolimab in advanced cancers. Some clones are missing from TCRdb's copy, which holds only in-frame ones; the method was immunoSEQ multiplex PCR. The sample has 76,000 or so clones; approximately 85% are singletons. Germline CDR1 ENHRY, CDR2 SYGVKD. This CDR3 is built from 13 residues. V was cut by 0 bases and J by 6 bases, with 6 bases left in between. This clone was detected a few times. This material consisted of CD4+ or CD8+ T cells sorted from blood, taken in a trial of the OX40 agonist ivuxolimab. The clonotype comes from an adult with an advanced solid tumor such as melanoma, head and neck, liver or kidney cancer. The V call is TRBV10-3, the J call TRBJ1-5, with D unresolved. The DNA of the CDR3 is TGTGCCATCAGTGAGTCGGCGGGTCAGCCCCAGCATTTT. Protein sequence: CAISESAGQPQHF.